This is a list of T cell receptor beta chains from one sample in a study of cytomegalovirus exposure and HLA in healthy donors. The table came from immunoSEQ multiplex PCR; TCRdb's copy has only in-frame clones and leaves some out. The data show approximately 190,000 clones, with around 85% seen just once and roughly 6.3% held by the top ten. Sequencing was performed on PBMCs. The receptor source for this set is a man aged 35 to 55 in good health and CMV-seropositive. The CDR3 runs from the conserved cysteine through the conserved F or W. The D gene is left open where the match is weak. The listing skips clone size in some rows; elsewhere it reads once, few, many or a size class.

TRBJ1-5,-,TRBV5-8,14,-,TGTGCCAGCAGCCTCGGACAGATCAATCAGCCCCAGCATTTT,CASSLGQINQPQHF
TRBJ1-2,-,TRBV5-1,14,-,TGCGCCAGCCGACTACTTCCAAACCGGTATGGCTACACCTTC,CASRLLPNRYGYTF
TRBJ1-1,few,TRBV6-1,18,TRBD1,TGTGCCAGCAGGGAAATTTGGAGGGGGCGAACAGGGTACACTGAAGCTTTCTTT,CASREIWRGRTGYTEAFF
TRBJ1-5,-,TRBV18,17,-,TGTGCCAGCTCACCACTCGAGGGGGGGCGAGGCAATCAGCCCCAGCATTTT,CASSPLEGGRGNQPQHF
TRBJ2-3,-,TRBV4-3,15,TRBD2,TGCGCCAGCAGTGCTAGACTAGCTCTGACAGATACGCAGTATTTT,CASSARLALTDTQYF
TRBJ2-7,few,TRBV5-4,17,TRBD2,TGTGCCAGCAGCCGTAGCGGGGGGGCCATTTCAGCCTACGAGCAGTACTTC,CASSRSGGAISAYEQYF
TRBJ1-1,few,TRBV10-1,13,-,TGCGCCAGCAGTGACCCGGGAGGCACTGAAGCTTTCTTT,CASSDPGGTEAFF
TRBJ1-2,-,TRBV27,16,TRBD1,TGTGCCACCCGGCCAGAGGACAGGGGGCCGAGCTATGGCTACACCTTC,CATRPEDRGPSYGYTF
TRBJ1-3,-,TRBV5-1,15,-,TGCGCCAGCAGCTTGGCCGTGGGGGGAGGAAACACCATATATTTT,CASSLAVGGGNTIYF
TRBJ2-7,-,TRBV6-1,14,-,TGTGCCAGCAGTGAAGCGGCAGCGGCCTACGAGCAGTACTTC,CASSEAAAAYEQYF
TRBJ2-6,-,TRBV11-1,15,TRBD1,TGTGCCAGCAGCGAGGACAGGGCTGGGGCCAACGTCCTGACTTTC,CASSEDRAGANVLTF
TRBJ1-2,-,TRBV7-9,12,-,TGTGCCAGCAGCTTGGACTCCACGGGCTACACCTTC,CASSLDSTGYTF
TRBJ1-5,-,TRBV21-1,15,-,TGTGCCAGCAGCAAAGCAAAGCGCAGGGTAAAGCCCCAGCATTTT,CASSKAKRRVKPQHF
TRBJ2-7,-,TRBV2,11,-,TGTGCCAGCAGGCAGTCCTACGAGCAGTACTTC,CASRQSYEQYF
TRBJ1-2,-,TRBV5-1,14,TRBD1,TGCGCCAGCAGCAGGGACAGGGGCGGCTATGGCTACACCTTC,CASSRDRGGYGYTF
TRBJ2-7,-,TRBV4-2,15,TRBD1,TGTGCCAGCAGTCAACAACAGGGGGCCAACTACGAGCAGTACTTC,CASSQQQGANYEQYF
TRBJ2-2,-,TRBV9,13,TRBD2,TGTGCCAGCAGCGCCTGGGAGGGCGGGGAGCTGTTTTTT,CASSAWEGGELFF
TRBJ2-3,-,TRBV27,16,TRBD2,TGTGCCAGCAGTTTGATTAGCGGGGGGGGCACAGATACGCAGTATTTT,CASSLISGGGTDTQYF
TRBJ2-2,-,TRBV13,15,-,TGTGCCAGCAGTCCGCAACAGGGAAGTGTCGGGGAGCTGTTTTTT,CASSPQQGSVGELFF
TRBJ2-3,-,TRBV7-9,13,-,TGTGCCAGCAGCCGTCTTAGCACAGATACGCAGTATTTT,CASSRLSTDTQYF
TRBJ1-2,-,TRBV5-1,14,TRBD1,TGCGCCAGCAGCGGAGGGACAGGGGAATATGGCTACACCTTC,CASSGGTGEYGYTF
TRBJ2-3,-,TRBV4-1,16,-,TGCGCCAGCAGCCGCAAACGGGGGGCTAGCACAGATACGCAGTATTTT,CASSRKRGASTDTQYF
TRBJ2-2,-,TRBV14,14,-,TGTGCCAGCAGGCGGGCTTCGAACACCGGGGAGCTGTTTTTT,CASRRASNTGELFF
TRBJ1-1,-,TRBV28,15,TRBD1,TGTGCCAGCAGTTTATCGGACAGGTTAAACACTGAAGCTTTCTTT,CASSLSDRLNTEAFF
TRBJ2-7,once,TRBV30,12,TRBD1,TGTGCCTCGTTGGGACAGGACTACGAGCAGTACTTC,CASLGQDYEQYF
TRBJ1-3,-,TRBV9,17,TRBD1,TGTGCCAGCAGCGTAGCGGGTGTAAGGACAGGGGGTAACACCATATATTTT,CASSVAGVRTGGNTIYF
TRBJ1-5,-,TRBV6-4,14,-,TGTGCCAGCAGTGACTCCCCAGGTTATCAGCCCCAGCATTTT,CASSDSPGYQPQHF
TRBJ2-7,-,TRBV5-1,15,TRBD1,TGCGCCAGCAGCTTGGAAAGGGGGCCACGGGACGAGCAGTACTTC,CASSLERGPRDEQYF
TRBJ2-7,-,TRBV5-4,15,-,TGTGCCAGCAGCTCCCCGGACAAGGGTCCCTACGAGCAGTACTTC,CASSSPDKGPYEQYF
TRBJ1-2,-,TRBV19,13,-,TGTGCCAGTAGTCTAAGGACAGAGATGGCCTACACCTTC,CASSLRTEMAYTF
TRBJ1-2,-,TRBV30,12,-,TGTGCCTGGAGAGGGGTCAACTATGGCTACACCTTC,CAWRGVNYGYTF
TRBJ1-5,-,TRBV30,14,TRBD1,TGTGCCTGGAGGGCGACAGGGCTAAATCAGCCCCAGCATTTT,CAWRATGLNQPQHF
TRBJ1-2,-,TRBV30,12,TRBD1,TGTGCCTGGAGCACAGGGGGCCGTGGCTACACCTTC,CAWSTGGRGYTF
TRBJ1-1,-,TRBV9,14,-,TGTGCCAGCAGCGTAGTTGGGGGAGGCACTGAAGCTTTCTTT,CASSVVGGGTEAFF
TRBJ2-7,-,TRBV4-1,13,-,TGCGCCAGCAGCCAAGATCATCAGGGTACGCAGTACTTC,CASSQDHQGTQYF
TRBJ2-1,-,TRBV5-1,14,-,TGCGCCAGCAGCTTGGCCGACAACTACAATGAGCAGTTCTTC,CASSLADNYNEQFF
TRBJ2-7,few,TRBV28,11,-,TGTGCCAGCAGTGCGGATTACGAGCAGTACTTC,CASSADYEQYF
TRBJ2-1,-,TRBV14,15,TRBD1,TGTGCCAGCAGCCGAGGGACAGGAGCCTACAATGAGCAGTTCTTC,CASSRGTGAYNEQFF
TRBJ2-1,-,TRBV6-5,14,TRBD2,TGTGCCAGCAGTCAAGCGGGGGGGCCCAATGAGCAGTTCTTC,CASSQAGGPNEQFF
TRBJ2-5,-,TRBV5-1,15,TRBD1,TGCGCCAGCAGCCGCAAGACAGGGGGATCAGAGACCCAGTACTTC,CASSRKTGGSETQYF
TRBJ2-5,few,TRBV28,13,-,TGTGCCAGCACCCGTTTGGGGGGAGGGACCCAGTACTTC,CASTRLGGGTQYF
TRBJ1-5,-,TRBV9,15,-,TGTGCCAGCAGCGTCAGCTCGGGGAGCAATCAGCCCCAGCATTTT,CASSVSSGSNQPQHF
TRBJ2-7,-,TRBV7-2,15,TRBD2,TGTGCCAGCAGCCCTGGACTAGCGGGGACCTACGAGCAGTACTTC,CASSPGLAGTYEQYF
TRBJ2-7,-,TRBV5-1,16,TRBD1,TGCGCCAGCAGCCGGACCCCGGGTCAGGGGGTTCACGAGCAGTACTTC,CASSRTPGQGVHEQYF
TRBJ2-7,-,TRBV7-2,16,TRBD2,TGTGCCAGCAGCCCCCAGCGGCCGGGGGGTCGTTCCGAGCAGTACTTC,CASSPQRPGGRSEQYF
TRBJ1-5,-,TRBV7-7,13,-,TGTGCTAGCAGCTTGACAGACGGTCAGCCCCAGCATTTT,CASSLTDGQPQHF